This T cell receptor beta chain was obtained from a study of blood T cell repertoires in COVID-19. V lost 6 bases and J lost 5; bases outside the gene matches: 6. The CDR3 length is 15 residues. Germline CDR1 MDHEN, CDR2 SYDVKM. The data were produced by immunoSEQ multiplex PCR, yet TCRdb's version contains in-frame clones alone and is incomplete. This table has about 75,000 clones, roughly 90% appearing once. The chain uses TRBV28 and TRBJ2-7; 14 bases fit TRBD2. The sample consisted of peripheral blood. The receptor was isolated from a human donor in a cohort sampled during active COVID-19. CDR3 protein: CASSRGTSGSHEQYF. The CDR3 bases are TGTGCCAGCAGCAGGGGGACTAGCGGGAGCCACGAGCAGTACTTC.